A selection of T cell receptor beta chains follows, all from one sample in a study of response to subunit inactivated influenza vaccine. TCRdb re-called the RT-PCR reads through MiXCR, storing one row per CDR3 protein. The table lists approximately 490,000 distinct CDR3 sequences, roughly 7.6% of them singletons. This specimen consisted of PBMCs from blood, obtained around 25 months after vaccination. Every receptor here comes from a man aged 45 to 75 who received an inactivated influenza vaccine. The CDR3 runs from the conserved cysteine through the conserved F or W. The D gene is left open where the match is weak. Clone size is given for some rows only: seen once, a few or many times, or a class if the clone is expanded.

>TRBV3-1|TRBJ1-1|many|NA
CASSPRQYRTEAFF
TGTGCCAGCAGCCCCCGTCAATACCGGACTGAAGCTTTCTTT
>TRBV5-6|TRBJ1-3|few|NA
CASSRRGRNLAGNTIYF
TGTGCCAGCAGCCGCAGGGGAAGAAACTTGGCTGGAAACACCATATATTTT
>TRBV7-9|TRBJ2-1|NA|NA
CASRIDGAYNEQFF
TGTGCCAGCAGAATAGACGGAGCCTACAATGAGCAGTTCTTC
>TRBV20-1|TRBJ2-7|NA|TRBD2
CSAGPGLASYEQYF
TGCAGTGCGGGACCGGGACTAGCCTCCTACGAGCAGTACTTC
>TRBV10-3|TRBJ1-6|many|TRBD1
CAINSDRGPSPLHF
TGTGCCATCAACAGCGACAGGGGGCCTTCACCCCTCCACTTT
>TRBV21-1|TRBJ1-1|NA|NA
CASSKRGGPRGEAFF
TGTGCCAGCAGCAAACGGGGGGGACCTCGAGGTGAAGCTTTCTTT
>TRBV12-3/TRBV12-4|TRBJ2-3|many|NA
CASSLTGTVTDTQYF
TGTGCCAGCAGCCTAACCGGGACCGTCACAGATACGCAGTATTTT
>TRBV7-9|TRBJ1-2|NA|NA
CASSLVAAPNYGYTF
TGTGCCAGCAGCTTAGTGGCAGCCCCTAACTATGGCTACACCTTC
>TRBV10-3|TRBJ1-1|few|NA
CAIRMGNTEAFF
TGTGCCATCAGGATGGGGAACACTGAAGCTTTCTTT
>TRBV12-3/TRBV12-4|TRBJ1-5|few|NA
CASSLEGGINQPQHF
TGTGCCAGCAGTTTAGAGGGGGGGATCAATCAGCCCCAGCATTTT
>TRBV20-1|TRBJ1-4|many|NA
CSALRGPGEKLFF
TGCAGTGCTCTCAGGGGTCCTGGGGAAAAACTGTTTTTT